This T cell receptor (beta chain) is drawn from a study of cytomegalovirus exposure and HLA in healthy donors. Study-wide background: HLA-typed donors contributed 65 million to 85 million unique TCRs, which were held in an early data release. Study-wide results and caveats: 164 TCR beta chains were listed as cytomegalovirus-associated. Judged likely to be a sequencing artifact was a cluster of highly shared sequence variants. Most subjects' HLA-A and HLA-B alleles were reportedly predicted from TCR beta sequences.

A few counts support this clone. Its antigen is currently unknown. PCR primers comprised 60 Vbeta and 13 Jbeta primers. Here immunoSEQ multiplex PCR was the method, and the copy in TCRdb shows in-frame clones only, minus some. The table has about 160,000 clones, 60% to 75% seen once; the top ten hold approximately 3.1%. Germline CDR1 and CDR2: MNHEY and SVGAGI. V lost 6 bases, J lost 6 bases, and 6 bases stayed unmatched. This CDR3 has 13 amino acids. The receptor was isolated from a woman aged 45-60 years in good health and CMV-seropositive. The V call is TRBV6-5, the J call TRBJ2-7, with TRBD1 matching 9 bases. The sample taken for sequencing was PBMCs. CDR3 sequence: CASSQGQGSEQYF. In nucleotides, the CDR3 is TGTGCCAGCAGCCAAGGACAGGGGAGCGAGCAGTACTTC.